The 27 T cell receptor beta chains given below trace back to one sample, sequenced in a study of T cells in tuberculosis. Method: immunoSEQ multiplex PCR; TCRdb's copy keeps in-frame clones and lacks some. Of under 45,000 clones detected, approximately 90% appear once; the ten largest clones hold about 2.4%. Regarding time point: new active TB diagnosis, blood taken before or within 7 days of starting treatment. The sample consisted of PBMCs, taken at tuberculosis diagnosis. Receptors originate from an adult with tuberculosis.

The CDR3 DNA is TGCGCCAGCAGCGAACTGGGACAGGGGGCCTACGAGCAGTACTTC. It is translated as CASSELGQGAYEQYF. J is TRBJ2-7 and V is TRBV5-1; 11 bases match TRBD1. The junction had 5 bases not matched to a gene; V was cut back by 4 bases and J by 2 bases. CDR3 length equals 15 residues. CDR1 is SGHRS and CDR2 is YFSETQ in the germline V gene. Supplemented by reference TRBV5-1 and TRBJ2-7, the full variable domain reads KAGVTQTPRYLIKTRGQQVTLSCSPISGHRSVSWYQQTPGQGLQFLFEYFSETQRNKGNFPGRFSGRQFSNSRSEMNVSTLELGDSALYLCASSELGQGAYEQYFGPGTRLTVT.

This clone was counted between two and nine times. V and J are TRBV6-4 and TRBJ2-7; TRBD1 is a possible D gene (6 bases). In germline, CDR1 is MRHNA, CDR2 SNTAGT. Trimming removed 2 bases from V and 1 base from J, with 6 bases in between. There are 13 residues in the CDR3. For the CDR3, the DNA is TGTGCCAGCAGTGACAGGGGGTCCTACGAGCAGTACTTC. It codes for CASSDRGSYEQYF.

This sequence joins TRBV5-8 and TRBJ1-5, with no clear D. The CDR3 sequence is 13 residues long. The V and J ends lost 1 base and 4 bases respectively, with 6 bases between them. The germline CDR1 and CDR2 sequences are SGHTS and YDEGEE. The CDR3 region has the DNA TGTGCCAGCAGCTTGTCCGGGAATCAGCCCCAGCATTTT. It translates to CASSLSGNQPQHF.

This sequence joins TRBV5-1 and TRBJ1-2; TRBD1 matches 9 bases. CDR1 and CDR2 (germline): SGHRS, YFSETQ. With V trimmed by 0 bases and J by 12 bases, 6 bases remained unmatched. The CDR3 runs 13 residues. The CDR3 sequence: CASSLGQGVPDTF. For the CDR3, the DNA is TGCGCCAGCAGCTTGGGACAGGGGGTGCCGGACACCTTC. Based on the CDR3 plus reference TRBV5-1 and TRBJ1-2, the full variable domain is KAGVTQTPRYLIKTRGQQVTLSCSPISGHRSVSWYQQTPGQGLQFLFEYFSETQRNKGNFPGRFSGRQFSNSRSEMNVSTLELGDSALYLCASSLGQGVPDTFGSGTRLTVV.

The rearrangement links TRBV25-1 to TRBJ2-1; 8 bases map to TRBD1. This CDR3 region has 13 residues. Looked up from germline, CDR1 is MGHDK and CDR2 is SYGVNS. V gave up 5 bases and J gave up 9 bases; unmatched junction bases: 6. The CDR3 spells CASSKGTGLEQFF. The DNA of the CDR3 is TGTGCCAGCAGTAAAGGGACAGGCCTTGAGCAGTTCTTC.

The chain employs TRBV7-2 and TRBJ1-5; D may be TRBD1 (5 bases). With 3 bases removed from V and 5 bases from J, the gap between germline ends came to 17 bases. The CDR3 has 16 residues. Germline V CDR1 and CDR2: SGHTA, FQGNSA. DNA of the CDR3: TGTGCCAGCAGCTTGGGGGGGTCGGTGAAGGATCAGCCCCAGCATTTT. Its translation: CASSLGGSVKDQPQHF.

The chain links TRBV4-1 to TRBJ1-5, with 7 bases that match TRBD1. Germline CDR1 and CDR2: MGHRA and YSYEKL. V was pared by 1 base and J by 8 bases, with 8 bases of the junction left unmatched. This CDR3 contains 15 residues. Here the CDR3 reads CASSQGQGGWEPQHF. CDR3 coding DNA: TGCGCCAGCAGCCAAGGACAGGGAGGTTGGGAGCCCCAGCATTTT.

This chain uses TRBV29-1 with TRBJ2-3, with 9 bases matching TRBD1. The germline V gene has CDR1 SQVTM and CDR2 ANQGSEA. Losses at the gene ends were 0 bases for V and 4 bases for J; bases not matched to a gene: 2. The CDR3 sequence is 14 residues long. The CDR3 nucleotides read TGCAGCGTTGAAGAGGGACAGGGCCCAGATACGCAGTATTTT. Translated: CSVEEGQGPDTQYF.

The J gene is TRBJ1-5, the V gene TRBV28; the match to TRBD1 covers 7 bases. The germline V gene encodes CDR1 MDHEN and CDR2 SYDVKM. The V segment lost 2 bases and the J segment 4 bases; nucleotides outside the gene matches: 5. This CDR3 spans 15 amino acids. CDR3 amino acids: CASSLEGARNQPQHF. The DNA for the CDR3 is TGTGCCAGCAGTTTAGAGGGGGCGAGGAATCAGCCCCAGCATTTT.

A few counts support this clone. The junction departs from the called germline gene at one end, perhaps through a read error. This chain connects TRBV11-1 to TRBJ2-3; D is perhaps TRBD2 (6 bases). CDR3 length equals 14 residues. From germline, CDR1 is SGHAT and CDR2 FQDESV (reference sequence). CDR3 sequence reads: CASSLEPTGIPGDF. CDR3 bases: TGTGCCAGCAGCTTAGAGCCTACCGGGATCCCGGGGGATTTT. The entire variable domain, with the rest obtained from reference TRBV11-1 and TRBJ2-3, is as follows: EAEVAQSPRYKITEKSQAVAFWCDPISGHATLYWYRQILGQGPELLVQFQDESVVDDSQLPKDRFSAERLKGVDSTLKIQPAELGDSAMYLCASSLEPTGIPGDFGPGTRLTVL.

This rearrangement joins TRBV2 to TRBJ1-2; weak D call: TRBD1 (5 bases). The CDR3 totals 11 residues. The V and J ends lost 11 bases and 5 bases respectively, with 12 bases between them. Germline V lookup: CDR1 SNHLY, CDR2 FYNNEI. CDR3 region: CAGRGLYGYTF. The CDR3 nucleotides are TGTGCCGGAAGGGGTTTGTATGGCTACACCTTC.

The J gene is TRBJ1-3, the V gene TRBV28; D is unresolved. Trimming took 2 bases from V and 0 from J, leaving 11 bases between them. This CDR3 is 16 amino acids long. Germline V CDR1 and CDR2: MDHEN, SYDVKM. In nucleotides, the CDR3 is TGTGCCAGCAGTTTAGTTCTGGGGAGCTCTGGAAACACCATATATTTT. Its protein is CASSLVLGSSGNTIYF.

This clone qualifies as medium-sized. This sequence joins TRBV19 and TRBJ2-2; 14 positions match TRBD2. This CDR3 region has 17 residues. Germline CDR1 and CDR2: LNHDA and SQIVND (reference sequence). The J segment lost 6 bases and the V segment lost 10 bases, leaving 13 bases of the junction unmatched. The CDR3 sequence: CANAGLAGARRPGELFF. CDR3 sequence (DNA): TGTGCCAACGCGGGACTAGCGGGGGCAAGGAGACCCGGGGAGCTGTTTTTT.

The V and J genes are TRBV30 and TRBJ1-5; D not resolved. The germline gives CDR1 GTSNPN, CDR2 SVGIG (reference sequence). This CDR3 region has 13 residues. With 2 bases removed from V and 5 bases from J, the gap between germline ends came to 10 bases. The CDR3 loop is CAWSRREDQPQHF. The CDR3 DNA follows: TGTGCCTGGAGTCGACGGGAAGATCAGCCCCAGCATTTT.

The chain links TRBV5-4 to TRBJ2-7; the match to TRBD2 covers 8 bases. The CDR3 sequence is 14 residues long. In germline, CDR1 is SGHNT, CDR2 YYREEE (reference sequence). V gave up 2 bases and J gave up 2 bases; unmatched junction bases: 3. The CDR3 protein is CASSFGGDTYEQYF. The CDR3 DNA follows: TGTGCCAGCAGCTTCGGGGGGGACACCTACGAGCAGTACTTC.

The CDR3 reads CASSEEAGSGGELFF. The CDR3 DNA reads TGTGCCAGCAGTGAAGAGGCAGGGTCGGGCGGGGAGCTGTTTTTT. The chain couples TRBV6-1 to TRBJ2-2, with a possible D match to TRBD1 (5 bases). Germline assignment: CDR1 MNHNS and CDR2 SASEGT. CDR3 size: 15 residues. V was trimmed by 1 base and J by 7 bases, leaving 13 bases between them.

The V call is TRBV28, the J call TRBJ2-7, with TRBD1 identical over 9 bases. Germline V lookup: CDR1 MDHEN, CDR2 SYDVKM. Trimming removed 1 base from V and 5 bases from J; junction bases left unmatched: 3. The CDR3 consists of 14 residues. The CDR3 here is CASSLYRGRDEQYV. The DNA of the CDR3 is TGTGCCAGCAGTTTATACAGGGGGCGCGACGAGCAGTACGTC.

This chain links TRBV19 with TRBJ1-4; D is ambiguous. This CDR3 is built from 16 residues. Between the trimmed V and J ends, which lost 3 bases and 3 bases, there was a span of 14 bases. CDR1 and CDR2 (germline): LNHDA, SQIVND (reference sequence). The CDR3 DNA follows: TGTGCCAGTAGTATTTGGGGTGAGGGTTCTAATGAAAAACTGTTTTTT. Translating gives CASSIWGEGSNEKLFF.

A note on this clone: This sample also contains other DNA sequences that code for the same CDR3. V is TRBV25-1 and J is TRBJ1-6, with D perhaps matching TRBD1 (5 bases). The germline gives CDR1 MGHDK, CDR2 SYGVNS. V was cut by 2 bases and J by 11 bases, with 16 bases left in between. The length of the CDR3 is 15 residues. CDR3: CASSEAGHQVAPLHF. The CDR3 DNA sequence: TGTGCCAGCAGTGAAGCGGGGCACCAAGTCGCACCCCTCCACTTT.

The chain couples TRBV21-1 to TRBJ1-2; TRBD1 reflects the table's D call only, with no check against the DNA. TRBV21-1 is designated a pseudogene. CDR3 length equals 16 residues. The CDR3 DNA reads TGTGCCAGCAGCAGGTTTCAGGGAAATGGGGACTATGGCTACACCTTC. Translated, it gives CASSRFQGNGDYGYTF.

J is TRBJ1-1 and V is TRBV6-5, with 9 bases identical to TRBD1. The CDR3 length is 14 residues. CDR1 and CDR2 (germline): MNHEY, SVGAGI. This CDR3 reads CAIRRGQGNTEAFF. The CDR3 region has the DNA TGTGCGATCAGACGGGGACAGGGGAACACTGAAGCTTTCTTT.

This rearrangement joins TRBV4-3 to TRBJ2-5, with TRBD2 identical over 15 bases. Germline loops: CDR1 LGHNA, CDR2 YSLEER. Trimming removed 0 bases from V and 4 bases from J; junction bases left unmatched: 9. The CDR3 spans 19 residues. The CDR3 region is CASSQDTWTSGGARETQYF. The CDR3 DNA is TGCGCCAGCAGCCAAGATACCTGGACTAGCGGGGGGGCCCGAGAGACCCAGTACTTC.

This clone was seen a single time. This chain uses TRBV30 with TRBJ2-2, with 8 bases lining up with TRBD1. The CDR3 sequence is 15 residues long. Germline lookup yields CDR1 GTSNPN and CDR2 SVGIG (reference sequence). V trimming: 4 bases; J trimming: 5 bases; junction bases outside the gene matches: 9. CDR3 coding DNA: TGTGCCTGGACTCAAAGGACAGGGTTAACCGGGGAGCTGTTTTTT. Amino acids: CAWTQRTGLTGELFF.

The chain combines TRBV7-8 with TRBJ1-1; TRBD1 agrees at 7 bases. Germline loops: CDR1 SGHVS, CDR2 FQNEAQ. The ends lost 1 base at V and 1 base at J; junction bases unmatched: 12. This CDR3 contains 18 residues. The CDR3 DNA reads as TGTGCCAGCAGCTTAGAGGTTGGGACCGGGACAGCGAACACTGAAGCTTTCTTT. It codes for CASSLEVGTGTANTEAFF.

The V and J genes are TRBV27 and TRBJ1-2, with 12 bases that match TRBD1. With 0 bases clipped from V and 8 bases from J, the junction kept 10 bases outside the gene matches. CDR3 length: 17 residues. From germline, CDR1 is MNHEY and CDR2 SMNVEV (reference sequence). The CDR3 bases are TGTGCCAGCAGTTTATCAAGCGGGGGGACAGGGGGCAAAGGCTACACCTTC. Protein: CASSLSSGGTGGKGYTF.

This chain joins TRBV28 and TRBJ1-6, with D unresolved. The CDR3 contains 16 residues. Germline V gene lookup returns CDR1 MDHEN and CDR2 SYDVKM. V lost 4 bases and J lost 0, with 10 bases in between. The CDR3 is CASSSGASSYNSPLHF. The DNA of the CDR3 is TGTGCCAGCAGTTCGGGAGCCAGCTCCTATAATTCACCCCTCCACTTT.

The CDR3: CAWKVRDRGFSNYGYTF. The CDR3 region has the DNA TGTGCCTGGAAGGTGCGGGACAGGGGGTTCTCTAACTATGGCTACACCTTC. The V call is TRBV30, the J call TRBJ1-2; 11 bases agree with TRBD1. Trimming cost V 4 bases and J 0 bases; bases outside gene matches: 10. The germline CDR1 and CDR2 sequences are GTSNPN and SVGIG (reference sequence). This CDR3 is 17 amino acids long.